The clone carrying this T cell receptor (beta chain) was detected a few times. Antigen specificity is unknown. The data were taken from a study of regulatory T cells in long-lasting Graves disease. Notes on the study in general: For persistent Graves' patients, TCR diversity was lower than for newly diagnosed ones.

Time point reported: newly diagnosed GD, antithyroid drugs for less than 3 months. PBMCs provided the RNA from which the TCR library was made. With iRepertoire HTBI primers and Arm-PCR of CDR3 regions, TCR beta libraries were built. TCRdb reprocessed the multiplex PCR reads via MiXCR and lists one record per CDR3 protein. The sample shows about 350,000 distinct CDR3 sequences, about a sixth of them seen only once. This sample was also put to use in a study of T cells in Graves' hyperthyroidism and ophthalmopathy. According to that study: The study used the HTBI primer set for a first-round RT-PCR of the TCR CDR3.

Sequenced material: peripheral blood mononuclear cells (PBMCs), taken at new diagnosis, from a patient treated with antithyroid drugs. The receptor was isolated from a man aged 40-49 years with Graves disease.

CDR3 in amino acids: CASSSPGQGAFGYTF. The CDR3 DNA follows: TGTGCCAGCAGTTCTCCGGGACAGGGGGCTTTTGGCTACACCTTC. The rearrangement joins TRBV27 to TRBJ1-2; 12 positions agree with TRBD1. Per germline, CDR1 MNHEY and CDR2 SMNVEV (reference sequence). Germline trimming cut 4 bases from V and 7 bases from J; bases unmatched to any gene: 7. This CDR3 contains 15 residues.